Shown below are 27 T cell receptor beta chains from a single sample sequenced in a study of naive and memory T cell subsets (dated by TCRdb to 2016 to 2017). Receptor amplification or capture employed UMI-ligation and nested PCR. The listed sequencing device is Illumina MiSeq. An equimolar mix of two oligonucleotides covering both TRBC1 and TRBC2 was used as the beta constant-region primer. Using fastp at Q25 and MiXCR, TCRdb reprocessed the public reads and kept productive beta chains. Entries that share a CDR3 protein sequence are merged under the most common genes and DNA. For this sample the table gives over 75,000 distinct CDR3 sequences, of which roughly 13% were detected only once. About 0.93% of the sample is taken by the ten largest. Sequences were obtained from central memory CD4+ T cells from blood. Read against the paper, the sample's cell subset or site label means: central memory, CD45RA- CD27+. All receptors come from a human donor in good health.

DNA of the CDR3: TGCGCCAGCAGCCCCAGGGGGGAAGTCCAGTACTTC. As protein: CASSPRGEVQYF. The V gene is TRBV5-1, the J gene TRBJ2-5, with D perhaps matching TRBD1 (7 bases). The germline V gene encodes CDR1 SGHRS and CDR2 YFSETQ. CDR3 length equals 12 residues. V was trimmed by 4 bases and J by 10 bases, leaving 14 bases between them.

The V call is TRBV5-1, the J call TRBJ1-1, with 7 bases that match TRBD1. Trimming cost V 6 bases and J 0 bases; bases outside gene matches: 11. The CDR3 runs to 16 residues. CDR1 SGHRS and CDR2 YFSETQ come from the germline V gene. This CDR3 is CASTPNWGTVNTEAFF. CDR3 nucleotide sequence: TGCGCCAGCACCCCGAACTGGGGGACAGTGAACACTGAAGCTTTCTTT.

This clonotype was counted ten times or more. The chain combines TRBV10-3 with TRBJ2-1; D is ambiguous. The V end lost 7 bases, the J end lost 3 bases, and 7 bases lay between the germline ends. Germline V gene data show CDR1 as ENHRY and CDR2 as SYGVKD. There are 12 residues in the CDR3. In DNA, the CDR3 is TGTGCCATCAACGGGCACTACAATGAGCAGTTCTTC. It codes for CAINGHYNEQFF.

The chain joins TRBV12-3 or TRBV12-4 to TRBJ2-2; 7 bases are shared with TRBD1. The J segment lost 5 bases and the V segment lost 4 bases, leaving 16 bases of the junction unmatched. This CDR3 comprises 18 residues. The CDR3, as DNA: TGTGCCAGCAGTTCACGCCAACAGGGGCCTAGTCGGACCGGGGAGCTGTTTTTT. Translating gives CASSSRQQGPSRTGELFF.

This clonotype was seen more than once but under ten times. The V and J genes are TRBV20-1 and TRBJ2-5; 13 positions agree with TRBD2. Germline CDR1 and CDR2: DFQATT and SNEGSKA (reference sequence). The V and J ends lost 4 bases and 5 bases, in that order; junction bases with no gene match: 7. This CDR3 has 15 amino acids. CDR3 bases: TGCAGTGCTACTAGACTAGCGGGAGGTCGGGAGACCCAGTACTTC. This gives the protein CSATRLAGGRETQYF.

This clonotype was seen at least ten times. The chain links TRBV20-1 to TRBJ1-6, with D possibly matching TRBD1 (5 bases). The CDR3 sequence is 12 residues long. The V end lost 6 bases, the J end lost 7 bases, and 10 bases lay between the germline ends. In germline, CDR1 is DFQATT, CDR2 SNEGSKA (reference sequence). The CDR3 spells CSAPPGNSPLHF. The DNA for the CDR3 is TGCAGTGCCCCCCCAGGGAATTCACCCCTCCACTTT.

The V gene is TRBV7-2, the J gene TRBJ2-7, with 9 bases identical to TRBD2. Per the germline V gene, CDR1 is SGHTA and CDR2 is FQGNSA. The CDR3 has 16 amino acids. V lost 1 base and J lost 7; bases outside the gene matches: 11. DNA for the CDR3: TGTGCCAGCAGCTTAGAAATGCGGGAGGGCCGAGGGGAGCAGTACTTC. It codes for CASSLEMREGRGEQYF.

This clonotype was seen only a few times. CDR3 protein: CSAVPTGSQETQYF. The CDR3 bases are TGCAGTGCCGTGCCGACAGGGAGCCAAGAGACCCAGTACTTC. The chain employs TRBV20-1 and TRBJ2-5, with 7 bases identical to TRBD1. The V gene's germline CDR1 is DFQATT and CDR2 SNEGSKA (reference sequence). CDR3 length: 14 amino acids. Germline trimming cut 6 bases from V and 1 base from J; bases unmatched to any gene: 8.

This clonotype was seen a handful of times. The V call is TRBV7-3, the J call TRBJ1-1; 9 bases are shared with TRBD1. Germline V gene lookup returns CDR1 SGHTA and CDR2 FQGTGA. J was trimmed by 4 bases and V by 0 bases; bases with no gene match: 3. CDR3 size: 15 residues. CDR3 amino acids: CASSLTGQGLTEAFF. Here the CDR3 DNA reads TGTGCCAGCAGCTTAACCGGACAGGGGCTCACTGAAGCTTTCTTT.

The chain joins TRBV12-3 or TRBV12-4 to TRBJ2-7, with TRBD2 identical over 10 bases. This CDR3 has 15 amino acids. The ends lost 6 bases at V and 2 bases at J; junction bases unmatched: 7. CDR3 residues: CASSRGLAPTYEQYF. For the CDR3, the DNA is TGTGCCAGCAGCCGGGGACTAGCGCCTACCTACGAGCAGTACTTC.

The gene calls are TRBV5-6 and TRBJ2-3; D remains unclear. CDR1 SGHDT and CDR2 YYEEEE come from the germline V gene. The CDR3 totals 13 residues. Trimming removed 0 bases from V and 11 bases from J, with 13 bases in between. The CDR3 DNA reads TGTGCCAGCAGCTTGGATAGGTCCTCGGGGCAGTATTTT. Translating gives CASSLDRSSGQYF.

This clonotype was detected only a few times. V and J are TRBV10-1 and TRBJ1-5, with a weak D call TRBD1 (5 bases). The ends were cut back, 6 bases at V and 0 bases at J, with 15 bases in the middle. Germline CDR1 WNHNN, CDR2 SYGVQD (reference sequence). The CDR3 length is 16 residues. CDR3 amino acids: CASRYKRQNSNQPQHF. The CDR3 DNA reads TGCGCCAGCAGATATAAACGACAGAATAGCAATCAGCCCCAGCATTTT.

This clonotype was observed many times. The V and J genes are TRBV29-1 and TRBJ2-3; D remains unclear. CDR3 length: 12 residues. V was cut by 7 bases and J by 10 bases, with 18 bases left in between. Germline V gene data show CDR1 as SQVTM and CDR2 as ANQGSEA. CDR3 residues: CSAGPTSVSQYF. CDR3 DNA: TGCAGCGCCGGGCCTACTTCTGTGTCGCAGTATTTT.

In its sample, this clonotype was seen many times. Here the CDR3 reads CASSSTGNQPQHF. For the CDR3, the DNA is TGTGCCAGCAGCTCGACAGGGAATCAGCCCCAGCATTTT. The rearrangement joins TRBV14 to TRBJ1-5; 7 bases align to TRBD1. CDR3 length: 13 amino acids. Germline CDR1 SGHDN, CDR2 FVKESK. With 5 bases clipped from V and 4 bases from J, the junction kept 2 bases outside the gene matches.

This clonotype appeared a few times. The V and J genes are TRBV18 and TRBJ2-5; TRBD2 might be the D (6 bases). Germline V gene sequence: CDR1 KGHSH, CDR2 LQKENI. The CDR3 contains 16 residues. Trimming pared 6 bases from V and 1 base from J, leaving 18 bases between. The CDR3 DNA is TGTGCCAGCTCCGGGAGCAGCGGAGCTCCCCAAGAGACCCAGTACTTC. This codes for CASSGSSGAPQETQYF.

This clonotype was observed a handful of times. The rearrangement uses TRBV6-5 and TRBJ2-2, with D unresolved. The CDR3 spans 14 residues. The V and J ends lost 5 bases and 5 bases respectively, with 12 bases between them. Germline V gene lookup returns CDR1 MNHEY and CDR2 SVGAGI. The CDR3 sequence is CASSKVYGTGELFF. In DNA form, the CDR3 reads TGTGCCAGCAGTAAGGTTTATGGAACCGGGGAGCTGTTTTTT.

The chain employs TRBV4-3 and TRBJ1-2; weak D call: TRBD1 (6 bases). CDR1 LGHNA and CDR2 YSLEER come from the germline V gene. This CDR3 has 17 residues. The ends were cut back, 4 bases at V and 3 bases at J, with 21 bases in the middle. The CDR3: CASSLTLQGPYDYGYTF. For the CDR3, the DNA is TGCGCCAGCAGCCTTACACTACAGGGACCTTATGACTATGGCTACACCTTC.

CDR3 sequence: CASSLVPSGTGADGYTF. Here the CDR3 DNA reads TGTGCCAGCAGCTTAGTGCCGTCAGGGACAGGCGCCGATGGCTACACCTTC. This chain joins TRBV7-2 and TRBJ1-2; the match to TRBD1 covers 8 bases. Germline V CDR1 and CDR2: SGHTA, FQGNSA. This CDR3 has 17 amino acids. V was pared by 1 base and J by 6 bases, with 13 bases of the junction left unmatched.

The chain carries TRBV27 and TRBJ1-2; a possible D gene is TRBD1 (6 bases). This CDR3 has 16 amino acids. In germline, CDR1 is MNHEY, CDR2 SMNVEV (reference sequence). Deletions cut 0 bases from V and 0 bases from J, with 11 bases between. The CDR3 sequence is CASSLSWTAPNYGYTF. In nucleotides, the CDR3 is TGTGCCAGCAGTTTATCCTGGACAGCTCCTAACTATGGCTACACCTTC.

This clonotype appeared many times. This rearrangement joins TRBV2 to TRBJ2-2; D possibly corresponds to TRBD1 (6 bases). CDR3 length: 16 residues. Germline V gene sequence: CDR1 SNHLY, CDR2 FYNNEI. Trimming removed 4 bases from V and 0 bases from J, with 12 bases in between. This CDR3 is CASSVQGQPNTGELFF. CDR3 DNA sequence: TGTGCCAGCAGTGTCCAGGGACAACCGAACACCGGGGAGCTGTTTTTT.

The table lists this clonotype with a few counts. V gene TRBV5-4 combines with J gene TRBJ2-2; D unclear. CDR1 and CDR2 from the germline V gene are SGHNT and YYREEE (reference sequence). The CDR3 is 13 residues long. V dropped 9 bases and J dropped 3 bases, with 12 bases sitting between them. CDR3 in amino acids: CATKNRDTGELFF. Written as DNA, the CDR3 is TGTGCCACAAAGAATAGAGACACCGGGGAGCTGTTTTTT.

A few counts support this clonotype. The genes are TRBV28 and TRBJ2-6; D perhaps matches TRBD1 (6 bases). This CDR3 is 15 amino acids long. Between the trimmed V and J ends, which lost 6 bases and 10 bases, there was a span of 19 bases. Germline CDR1 and CDR2: MDHEN and SYDVKM. CDR3 amino acids: CASRPQGMDSNVLTF. The CDR3 DNA follows: TGTGCCAGCAGACCCCAGGGGATGGATTCTAACGTCCTGACTTTC.

This clonotype was recorded many times. This rearrangement joins TRBV6-6 to TRBJ1-1; no clear D gene. Trimming cost V 0 bases and J 1 base, with 15 bases left between them. The germline CDR1 and CDR2 sequences are MNHNY and SVGAGI (reference sequence). This CDR3 region has 17 residues. The CDR3 sequence: CASSYSALRTTNTEAFF. DNA of the CDR3: TGTGCCAGCAGTTACTCCGCGCTGAGGACCACGAACACTGAAGCTTTCTTT.

This clonotype appeared many times. For the CDR3, the DNA is TGTGCCAGCAGTTTAGAATACAATGAGCAGTTCTTC. Its translation is CASSLEYNEQFF. J is TRBJ2-1 and V is TRBV12-3 or TRBV12-4, with no clear D. The CDR3 sequence is 12 residues long. Between the trimmed V and J ends, which lost 1 base and 4 bases, there was a span of 2 bases.

This clonotype was seen ten or more times. This chain connects TRBV3-1 to TRBJ1-1, with D tentatively TRBD1 (6 bases). The germline V gene has CDR1 LGHDT and CDR2 YNNKEL (reference sequence). With 1 base removed from V and 6 bases from J, the gap between germline ends came to 15 bases. The CDR3 is made up of 15 amino acids. The CDR3 loop reads CASSQVSGAGSEAFF. In DNA, the CDR3 is TGTGCCAGCAGCCAAGTTTCAGGGGCGGGTTCTGAAGCTTTCTTT.

This clonotype has a handful of counts. The chain combines TRBV10-3 with TRBJ2-1; D possibly corresponds to TRBD1 (6 bases). V shed 5 bases and J shed 4 bases, with 12 bases lying between them. CDR1 ENHRY and CDR2 SYGVKD come from the germline V gene. This CDR3 comprises 14 residues. This CDR3 is CAISPWTDYNEQFF. In DNA form, the CDR3 reads TGTGCCATCAGTCCCTGGACAGATTACAATGAGCAGTTCTTC.

At least ten counts were recorded for this clonotype. The chain links TRBV10-2 to TRBJ2-1; D not certain. Germline V gives CDR1 WSHSY, CDR2 SAAADI. Trimming cost V 7 bases and J 6 bases, with 10 bases left between them. This CDR3 comprises 12 residues. The CDR3 loop is CASMGPSNEQFF. DNA for the CDR3: TGCGCCAGCATGGGCCCCAGCAATGAGCAGTTCTTC.